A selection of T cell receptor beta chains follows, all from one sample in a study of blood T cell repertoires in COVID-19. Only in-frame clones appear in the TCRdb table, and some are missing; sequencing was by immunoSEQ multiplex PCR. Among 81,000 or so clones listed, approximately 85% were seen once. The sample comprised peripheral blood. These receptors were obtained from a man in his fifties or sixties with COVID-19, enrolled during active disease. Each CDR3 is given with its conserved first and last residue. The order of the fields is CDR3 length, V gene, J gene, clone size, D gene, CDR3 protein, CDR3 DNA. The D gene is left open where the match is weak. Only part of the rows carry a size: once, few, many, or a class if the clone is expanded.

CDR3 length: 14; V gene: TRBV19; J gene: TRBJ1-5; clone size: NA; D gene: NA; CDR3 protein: CATAGHKGNQPQHF; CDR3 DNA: TGTGCCACCGCGGGGCACAAGGGCAATCAGCCCCAGCATTTT
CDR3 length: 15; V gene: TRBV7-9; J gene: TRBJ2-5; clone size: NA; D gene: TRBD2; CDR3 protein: CASSTKGLDQETQYF; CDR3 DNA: TGTGCCAGCAGCACCAAGGGACTAGACCAAGAGACCCAGTACTTC
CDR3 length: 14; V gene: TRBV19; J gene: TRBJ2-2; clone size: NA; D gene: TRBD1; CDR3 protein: CASQGQAHTGELFF; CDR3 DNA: TGTGCCAGCCAGGGACAGGCCCACACCGGGGAGCTGTTTTTT
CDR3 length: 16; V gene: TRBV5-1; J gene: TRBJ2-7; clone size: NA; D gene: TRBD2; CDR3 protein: CASFPGLAGGNYEQYF; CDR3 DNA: TGCGCCAGCTTCCCGGGACTAGCGGGAGGAAACTACGAGCAGTACTTC
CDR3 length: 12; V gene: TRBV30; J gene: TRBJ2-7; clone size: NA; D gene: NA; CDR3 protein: CAIRLARYEQYF; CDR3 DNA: TGTGCCATCCGCCTAGCGCGATACGAGCAGTACTTC
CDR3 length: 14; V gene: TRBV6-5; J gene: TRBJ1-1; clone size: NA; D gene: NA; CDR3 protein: CASSPQRVVTEAFF; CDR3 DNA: TGTGCCAGCAGTCCTCAGAGGGTGGTCACTGAAGCTTTCTTT
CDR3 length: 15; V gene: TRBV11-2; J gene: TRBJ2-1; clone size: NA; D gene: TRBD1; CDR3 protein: CASTLGTAVYNEQFF; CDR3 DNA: TGTGCCAGCACCCTCGGGACAGCAGTATACAATGAGCAGTTCTTC
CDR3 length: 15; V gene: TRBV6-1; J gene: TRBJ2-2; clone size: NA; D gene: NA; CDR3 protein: CASSEIGTQTGELFF; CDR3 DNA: TGTGCCAGCAGTGAAATCGGGACACAGACCGGGGAGCTGTTTTTT
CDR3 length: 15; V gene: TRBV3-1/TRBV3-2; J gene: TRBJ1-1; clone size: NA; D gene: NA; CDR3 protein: CASSQGGSPGTEAFF; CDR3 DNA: TGTGCCAGCAGCCAAGGAGGCAGCCCCGGGACTGAAGCTTTCTTT
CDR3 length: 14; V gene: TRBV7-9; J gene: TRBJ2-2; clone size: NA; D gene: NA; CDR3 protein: CALGRASGAGELFF; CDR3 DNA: TGTGCCCTGGGCAGGGCATCGGGTGCCGGGGAGCTGTTTTTT
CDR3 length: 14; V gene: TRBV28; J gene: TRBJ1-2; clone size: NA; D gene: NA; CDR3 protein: CASSLRATNYGYTF; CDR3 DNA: TGTGCCAGCAGTTTAAGAGCTACTAACTATGGCTACACCTTC
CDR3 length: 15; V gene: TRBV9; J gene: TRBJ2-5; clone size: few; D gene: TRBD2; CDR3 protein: CASSVDGRARGTQYF; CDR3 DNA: TGTGCCAGCAGCGTAGACGGGAGGGCCAGGGGAACCCAGTACTTC
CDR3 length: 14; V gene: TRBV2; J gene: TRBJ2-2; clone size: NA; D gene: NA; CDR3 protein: CASNQDSLTGELFF; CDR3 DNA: TGTGCCAGCAATCAGGACAGCCTCACCGGGGAGCTGTTTTTT
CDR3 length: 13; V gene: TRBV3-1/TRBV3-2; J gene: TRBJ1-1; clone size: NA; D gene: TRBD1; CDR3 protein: CASCGTGGTEAFF; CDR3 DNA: TGTGCCAGCTGCGGGACAGGTGGAACTGAAGCTTTCTTT
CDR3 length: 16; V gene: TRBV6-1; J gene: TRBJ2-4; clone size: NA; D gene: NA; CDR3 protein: CASSEKAIGGKNIQYF; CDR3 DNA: TGTGCCAGCAGTGAAAAGGCGATTGGGGGGAAAAACATTCAGTACTTC
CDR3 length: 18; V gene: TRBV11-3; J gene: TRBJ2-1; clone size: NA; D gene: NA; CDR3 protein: CASSLGGGGGRRYNEQFF; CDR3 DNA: TGTGCCAGCAGCTTAGGAGGGGGGGGAGGTCGAAGGTACAATGAGCAGTTCTTC
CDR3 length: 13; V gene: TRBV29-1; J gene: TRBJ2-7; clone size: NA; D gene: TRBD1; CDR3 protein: CSARDRRSYEQYF; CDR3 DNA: TGCAGCGCCCGGGACAGGAGATCCTACGAGCAGTACTTC
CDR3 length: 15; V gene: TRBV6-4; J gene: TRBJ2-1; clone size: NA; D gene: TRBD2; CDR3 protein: CASSVSSGRYNEQFF; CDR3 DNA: TGTGCCAGCAGTGTATCTAGCGGGAGGTACAATGAGCAGTTCTTC
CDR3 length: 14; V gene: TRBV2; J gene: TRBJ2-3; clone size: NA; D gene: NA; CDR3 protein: CASRALRRTDTQYF; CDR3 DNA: TGTGCCAGCCGTGCCCTAAGGAGAACAGATACGCAGTATTTT
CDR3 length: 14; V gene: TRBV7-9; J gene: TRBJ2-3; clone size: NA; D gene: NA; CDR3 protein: CASSLARATDTQYF; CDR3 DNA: TGTGCCAGCAGCTTAGCTAGAGCCACAGATACGCAGTATTTT
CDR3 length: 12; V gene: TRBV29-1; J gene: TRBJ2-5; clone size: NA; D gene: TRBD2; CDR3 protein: CSVAGGQETQYF; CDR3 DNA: TGCAGCGTTGCGGGGGGCCAAGAGACCCAGTACTTC
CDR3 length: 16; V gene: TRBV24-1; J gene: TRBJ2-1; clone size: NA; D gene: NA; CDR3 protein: CATSDPGGDRDNEQFF; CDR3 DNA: TGTGCCACCAGTGACCCGGGGGGGGACAGGGACAATGAGCAGTTCTTC
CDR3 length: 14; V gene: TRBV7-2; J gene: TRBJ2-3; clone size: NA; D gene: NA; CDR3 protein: CASSFGQGQGGQYF; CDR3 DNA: TGTGCCAGCAGCTTTGGGCAGGGCCAGGGTGGGCAGTATTTT
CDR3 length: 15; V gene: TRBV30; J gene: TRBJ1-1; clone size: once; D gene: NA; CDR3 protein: CAWSVLGAMNTEAFF; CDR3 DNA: TGTGCCTGGAGTGTCCTAGGAGCCATGAACACTGAAGCTTTCTTT
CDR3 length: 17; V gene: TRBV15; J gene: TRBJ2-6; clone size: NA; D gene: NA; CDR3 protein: CATSSGVGGSGANVLTF; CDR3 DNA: TGTGCCACCAGCTCGGGGGTTGGGGGCTCTGGGGCCAACGTCCTGACTTTC
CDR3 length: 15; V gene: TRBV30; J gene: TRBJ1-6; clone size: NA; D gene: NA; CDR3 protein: CAWSVGGPPNSPLHF; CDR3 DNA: TGTGCCTGGAGTGTAGGGGGACCCCCTAATTCACCCCTCCACTTT
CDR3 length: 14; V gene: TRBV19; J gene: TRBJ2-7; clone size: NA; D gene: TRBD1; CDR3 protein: CASSRTGGTYEQYF; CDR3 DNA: TGTGCCAGTAGTAGGACAGGGGGAACGTACGAGCAGTACTTC
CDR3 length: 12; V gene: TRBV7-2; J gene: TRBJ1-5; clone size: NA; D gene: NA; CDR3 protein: CASSGGDQPQHF; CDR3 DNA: TGTGCCAGCAGCGGAGGAGATCAGCCCCAGCATTTT
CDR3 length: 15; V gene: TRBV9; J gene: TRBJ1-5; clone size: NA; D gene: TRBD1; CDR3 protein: CASSVGQGANQPQHF; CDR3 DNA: TGTGCCAGCAGCGTAGGGCAGGGGGCCAATCAGCCCCAGCATTTT
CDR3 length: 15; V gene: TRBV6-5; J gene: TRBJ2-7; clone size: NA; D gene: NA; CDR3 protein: CASSYTPPSSYEQYF; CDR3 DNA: TGTGCCAGCAGTTATACGCCACCCAGCTCCTACGAGCAGTACTTC
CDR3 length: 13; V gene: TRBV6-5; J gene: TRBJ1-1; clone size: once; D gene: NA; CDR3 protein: CASSFTVNTEAFF; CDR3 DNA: TGTGCCAGCAGTTTTACAGTGAACACTGAAGCTTTCTTT
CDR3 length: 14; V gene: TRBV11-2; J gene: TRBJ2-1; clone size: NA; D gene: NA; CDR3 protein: CASQKGYLGNEQFF; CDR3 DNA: TGTGCCAGCCAAAAGGGGTATCTAGGGAATGAGCAGTTCTTC
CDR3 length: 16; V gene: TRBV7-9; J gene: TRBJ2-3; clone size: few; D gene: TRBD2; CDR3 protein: CASSWGTSRSTDTQYF; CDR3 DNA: TGTGCCAGCAGCTGGGGGACTAGCAGAAGCACAGATACGCAGTATTTT
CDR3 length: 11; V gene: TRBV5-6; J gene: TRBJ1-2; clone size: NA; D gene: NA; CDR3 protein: CASSLMAGYTF; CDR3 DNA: TGTGCCAGCAGCTTGATGGCCGGCTACACCTTC
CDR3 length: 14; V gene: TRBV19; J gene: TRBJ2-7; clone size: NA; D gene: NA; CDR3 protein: CASSIIGGESEQYF; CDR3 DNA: TGTGCCAGTAGTATAATTGGCGGGGAAAGCGAGCAGTACTTC
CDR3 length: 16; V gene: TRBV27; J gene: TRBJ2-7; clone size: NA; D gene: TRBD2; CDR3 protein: CASGGLAGASVYEQYF; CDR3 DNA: TGTGCCAGCGGTGGACTAGCGGGAGCTTCTGTCTACGAGCAGTACTTC
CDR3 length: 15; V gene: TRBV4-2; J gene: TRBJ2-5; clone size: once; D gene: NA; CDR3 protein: CASSQDGLGGETQYF; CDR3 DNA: TGTGCCAGCAGCCAAGATGGGCTAGGGGGAGAGACCCAGTACTTC
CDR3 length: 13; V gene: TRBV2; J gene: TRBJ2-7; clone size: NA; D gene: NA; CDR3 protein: CASSEARTYEQYF; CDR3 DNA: TGTGCCAGCAGTGAAGCCAGAACCTACGAGCAGTACTTC
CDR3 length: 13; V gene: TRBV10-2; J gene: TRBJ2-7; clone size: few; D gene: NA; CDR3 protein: CASIGQTKGEQYF; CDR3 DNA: TGCGCCAGCATTGGACAGACTAAGGGTGAGCAGTACTTC
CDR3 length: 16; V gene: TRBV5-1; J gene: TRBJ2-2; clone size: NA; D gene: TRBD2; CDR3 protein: CASSSSSGRNTGELFF; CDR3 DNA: TGCGCCAGCAGCAGCTCTAGCGGGAGGAACACCGGGGAGCTGTTTTTT
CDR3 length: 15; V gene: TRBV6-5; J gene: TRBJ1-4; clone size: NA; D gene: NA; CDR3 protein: CASSYSGQINEKLFF; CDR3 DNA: TGTGCCAGCAGTTACTCTGGACAGATAAATGAAAAACTGTTTTTT
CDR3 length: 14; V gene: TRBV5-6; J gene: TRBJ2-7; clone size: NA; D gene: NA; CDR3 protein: CASSLAGQAYEQYF; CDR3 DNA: TGTGCCAGCAGCTTGGCAGGGCAGGCCTACGAGCAGTACTTC
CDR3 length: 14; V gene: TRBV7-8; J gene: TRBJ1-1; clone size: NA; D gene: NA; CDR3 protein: CASSPRWANTEAFF; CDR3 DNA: TGTGCCAGCAGCCCGCGATGGGCGAACACTGAAGCTTTCTTT
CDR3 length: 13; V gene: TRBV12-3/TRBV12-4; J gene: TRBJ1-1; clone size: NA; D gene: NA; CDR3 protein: CASSGGVNTEAFF; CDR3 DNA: TGTGCCAGCAGTGGGGGGGTGAACACTGAAGCTTTCTTT
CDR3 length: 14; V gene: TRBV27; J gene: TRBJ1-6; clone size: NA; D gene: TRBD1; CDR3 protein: CASSPGQGSSPLHF; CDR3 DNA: TGTGCCAGCAGCCCGGGACAGGGCTCTTCGCCCCTCCACTTT
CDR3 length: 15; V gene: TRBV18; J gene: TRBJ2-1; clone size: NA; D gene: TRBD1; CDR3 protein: CASSPEQGAYNEQFF; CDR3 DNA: TGTGCCAGCTCACCGGAACAGGGGGCATACAATGAGCAGTTCTTC
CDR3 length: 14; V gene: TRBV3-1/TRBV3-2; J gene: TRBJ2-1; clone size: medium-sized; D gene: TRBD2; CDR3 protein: CASSRTSGENEQFF; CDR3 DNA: TGTGCCAGCAGCCGAACTAGCGGGGAAAATGAGCAGTTCTTC
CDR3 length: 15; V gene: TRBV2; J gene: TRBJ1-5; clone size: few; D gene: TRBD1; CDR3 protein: CASSPQGARAQPQHF; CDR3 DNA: TGTGCCAGCAGTCCTCAGGGGGCGCGGGCTCAGCCCCAGCATTTT
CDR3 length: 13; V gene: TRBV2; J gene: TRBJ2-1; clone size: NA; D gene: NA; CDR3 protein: CASSEFLYNEQFF; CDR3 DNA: TGTGCCAGCAGTGAATTCCTATACAATGAGCAGTTCTTC
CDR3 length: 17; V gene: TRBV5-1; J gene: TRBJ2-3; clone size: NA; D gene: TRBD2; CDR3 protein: CASSLGTSGSRTDTQYF; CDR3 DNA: TGCGCCAGCAGCTTGGGGACTAGCGGGAGTCGCACAGATACGCAGTATTTT
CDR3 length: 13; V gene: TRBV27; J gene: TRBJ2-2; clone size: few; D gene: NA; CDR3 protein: CASSLQGTGELFF; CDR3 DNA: TGTGCCAGCAGTTTACAGGGAACCGGGGAGCTGTTTTTT
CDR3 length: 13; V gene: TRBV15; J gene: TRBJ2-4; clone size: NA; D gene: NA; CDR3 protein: CATSAQGSNIQYF; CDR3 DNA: TGTGCCACCAGCGCGCAGGGTAGCAACATTCAGTACTTC
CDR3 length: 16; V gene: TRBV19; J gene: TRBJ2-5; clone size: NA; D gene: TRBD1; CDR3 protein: CASSTTRQGGLKTQYF; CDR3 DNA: TGTGCCAGTAGTACAACCCGACAGGGCGGATTGAAGACCCAGTACTTC
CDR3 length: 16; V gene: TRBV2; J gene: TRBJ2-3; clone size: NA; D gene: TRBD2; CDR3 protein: CASIEREGLGTDTQYF; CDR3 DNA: TGTGCCAGCATCGAGCGGGAGGGCCTTGGCACAGATACGCAGTATTTT